Sequencing of this T cell receptor (beta chain) was carried out in a study of blood T cell repertoires in COVID-19. Study summary: There were acute and convalescent COVID-19 samples, and they came from the United States, Italy and Spain.

This clone appeared many times. The sample carries other DNA sequences with the same CDR3. Authors' analysis steps: Amplification of reference gene primers was used by the study to estimate nucleated cell counts. TCRdb's copy holds only in-frame clones and misses some; the assay was immunoSEQ multiplex PCR. The DNA was the basis for D and trimming; V, J and clone size are from that table. The sample records around 110,000 clones, less than 85% being singletons. CDR3 length: 12 residues. Germline assignment: CDR1 SGHVS and CDR2 FQNEAQ. V lost 5 bases and J lost 3, with 8 bases in between. Input material: peripheral blood. This TCR was recovered from a man aged 30 to 45 with acute or convalescent COVID-19. The gene calls are TRBV7-8 and TRBJ2-7, with D possibly matching TRBD2 (5 bases). The CDR3 nucleotides read TGTGCCAGCAGCCTTCGGGGCTACGAGCAGTACTTC. Residues: CASSLRGYEQYF.